This entry describes one T cell receptor beta chain. This clone was seen a handful of times. The antigen it binds to is not known. No qualities accompany the bases; no much larger clone lies one base away. Taken with the paper, the label for time point translates to: baseline pretreatment blood. In light of the paper, this sample's treatment or condition label describes: 15 Gy SBRT to primary tumor, nephrectomy 4 weeks later. To follow tumor-enriched clonotypes, peripheral blood was collected serially from radiation-treated patients at baseline and again at 2 weeks and 4 weeks after SBRT. Every patient's renal cell carcinoma showed clear cell pathology. The QIAamp DNA Blood Mini Kit (Qiagen) was used to prepare genomic DNA for TCR sequencing. The analyses included only samples that passed all quality control checks. The immunoSEQ kit was used, according to the manufacturer's recommendations, to generate TCR beta libraries from genomic DNA. Library preparation used a first multiplex PCR with proprietary primers, then a second PCR adding unique barcodes, with bead cleanups after each round. A positive control reaction and a negative control reaction, both provided in the kit, were run with every batch of samples. The final libraries were assessed on an Agilent 4200 TapeStation D1000 ScreenTape, pooled by volume, and quantified by qPCR. Sequencing ran on an Illumina NextSeq500 with a MidOutput 150-cycle cartridge, using 156 Read1 and 15 Index1 cycles with kit custom primers. The pooled library was loaded at approximately 1.1 pM with an approximately 20% PhiX control spike-in. Turning to the authors' computational methods: Vendor-processed data were analyzed in R, and a clonotype was defined as all T cells sharing the same CDR3 nucleotide sequence. In the clone abundance analyses, frequencies were normalized to the 10,000 most abundant clones in each sample. Public T cell clones, which averaged fewer than five per sample, were removed prior to analysis. An abundance difference of at least 32-fold between compartments was the criterion for calling clonotypes tumor-enriched or baseline blood-enriched. Clonotypes expanded or contracted between blood time points were identified with a beta-binomial differential abundance model. The Baroni-Urbani and Buser coefficient was used to measure tumor-blood repertoire similarity, and groups were compared with two-tailed Wilcoxon tests in R. As stored in TCRdb, this immuneACCESS dataset retains in-frame rearrangements with V and J assigned. A fraction of the clones does not appear; measured against another copy, unresolved V genes explain less than half of the discrepancy, and the remainder lacks a known reason. V, J and clone size are taken as reported in that table, and D and trimming were inferred from the DNA itself. The sample table records tens of thousands of clones; roughly 79% of these occur just once. 6% to 9.5% of the sample is held by the ten biggest clonotypes.

This sample was included in a study of radiation and T cells in renal cell carcinoma (dated by TCRdb to between 2020 and 2021). Context from the whole study: The samples were obtained from a clinical trial, where primary renal cell carcinomas were treated with 15 Gy stereotactic body radiation therapy and then removed by nephrectomy 4 weeks afterward. A total of 50 or so samples underwent TCR beta sequencing, made up of approximately 26 tumors and about 27 peripheral blood samples. Across all 50 or so samples, 4,016,671 unique CDR3 nucleotide sequences, encoding 2,658,974 unique CDR3 amino acid sequences, were identified.

V and J lose 3 bases and 5 bases, and a span of 10 bases separates them. The CDR3 contains 14 residues, cysteine and phenylalanine counted. The kept DNA is CDR3 alone, 42 bases in frame from the first base. Sequences ENHRY (CDR1) and SYGVKD (CDR2) are obtained from the germline V gene. Paper-wide results and their limitations: With a single-armed trial design, the study had no way to address how radiation dose or scheduling affects the TCR repertoire. Because pretreatment tumor biopsies were not available, the study could not determine whether clonotypes were already present within the tumor at baseline. Blood repertoire dynamics were not followed beyond 4 weeks after treatment. An increase in top tumor clonotypes in blood was observed from baseline to 2 weeks post-radiation, followed by contraction by 4 weeks, which was taken to suggest transient expansion of tumor-resident clones.

This material consisted of blood, taken from a patient whose treatment included radiotherapy and nephrectomy. The receptor was derived from a man aged 55 to 69 with renal cell carcinoma. The chain links TRBV10-3 with TRBJ2-2; a tentative D call is TRBD2 (6 bases match). In nucleotide form, the sequence is TGTGCCATCAGTGATACGGGAGAGACCGGGGAGCTGTTTTTT. Translated, this gives CAISDTGETGELFF.